Presented here are 5 T cell receptor beta chains from one specimen sequenced in a study of patients and donors after allogeneic stem cell transplantation. From the RT-PCR reads, TCRdb called clonotypes with MiXCR, one entry per CDR3 protein. Here the sample spans some 200,000 distinct CDR3 sequences, roughly 40% being singletons. Sequences were obtained from blood, either unsorted or a sorted T cell fraction (not recorded which). All receptors derive from a human donor who was either an allogeneic HSCT recipient or a stem cell or donor lymphocyte infusion donor (not recorded which). It is not recorded whose cells these are; they may come from a transplant donor.

This clonotype was seen a few times. The gene calls are TRBV12-3 or TRBV12-4 and TRBJ2-7, with D unresolved. Deletions cut 5 bases from V and 2 bases from J, with 10 bases between. CDR3 length equals 13 residues. The CDR3 DNA follows: TGTGCCAGCAGTACGAAAGGGACCTACGAGCAGTACTTC. Encoded protein: CASSTKGTYEQYF.

The chain joins TRBV20-1 to TRBJ1-1, with a possible D match to TRBD1 (5 bases). Per the germline V gene, CDR1 is DFQATT and CDR2 is SNEGSKA (reference sequence). The ends were cut back, 3 bases at V and 0 bases at J, with 14 bases in the middle. The CDR3 extends over 15 amino acids. The CDR3 reads CSARWGYLLNTEAFF. For the CDR3, the DNA is TGCAGTGCTAGGTGGGGCTATCTGCTGAACACTGAAGCTTTCTTT.

V and J are TRBV15 and TRBJ2-3; D possibly corresponds to TRBD2 (6 bases). CDR1 LNHNV and CDR2 YYDKDF come from the germline V gene (reference sequence). The CDR3 loop spans 14 amino acids. The V end was cut by 1 base, the J end by 3 bases, with 8 bases between. DNA for the CDR3: TGTGCCACCAGCAGAGCGGGAGTTACAGATACGCAGTATTTT. It yields the protein CATSRAGVTDTQYF.

This clonotype was seen a handful of times. The CDR3 is CASSLSGVRAFF. The CDR3 DNA reads as TGTGCCAGCAGCTTATCGGGGGTGAGGGCTTTCTTT. The V gene is TRBV11-2, the J gene TRBJ1-1; tentative D call: TRBD1 (5 bases). Germline CDR1 is SGHAT and CDR2 is FQNNGV. Trimming stripped 2 bases from V and 11 bases from J, with 12 bases between. CDR3 size: 12 residues.

The V call is TRBV20-1, the J call TRBJ1-5; TRBD1 matches 8 bases. The CDR3 has 15 residues. V dropped 5 bases and J dropped 1; count of bases not matched to a gene: 7. Per the germline V gene, CDR1 is DFQATT and CDR2 is SNEGSKA (reference sequence). CDR3 DNA: TGCAGTGCTGTCACAGGGGGAAGGAGCAATCAGCCCCAGCATTTT. Translating it yields CSAVTGGRSNQPQHF.